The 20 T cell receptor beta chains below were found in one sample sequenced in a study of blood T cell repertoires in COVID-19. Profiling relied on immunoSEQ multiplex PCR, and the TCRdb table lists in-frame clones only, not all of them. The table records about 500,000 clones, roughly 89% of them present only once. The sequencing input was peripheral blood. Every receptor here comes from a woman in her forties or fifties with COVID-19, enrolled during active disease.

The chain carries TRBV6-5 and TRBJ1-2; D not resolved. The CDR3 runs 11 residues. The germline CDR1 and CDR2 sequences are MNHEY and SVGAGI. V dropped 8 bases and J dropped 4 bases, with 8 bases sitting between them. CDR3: CASSVLYGYTF. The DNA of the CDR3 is TGTGCCAGCTCCGTACTCTATGGCTACACCTTC.

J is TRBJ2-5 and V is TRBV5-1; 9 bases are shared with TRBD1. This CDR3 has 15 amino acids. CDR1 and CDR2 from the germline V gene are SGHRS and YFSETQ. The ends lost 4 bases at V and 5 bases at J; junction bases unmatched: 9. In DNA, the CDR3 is TGCGCCAGCAGCGGGGGACAGGGCTCCTACGAGACCCAGTACTTC. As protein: CASSGGQGSYETQYF. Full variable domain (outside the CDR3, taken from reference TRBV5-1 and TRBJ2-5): KAGVTQTPRYLIKTRGQQVTLSCSPISGHRSVSWYQQTPGQGLQFLFEYFSETQRNKGNFPGRFSGRQFSNSRSEMNVSTLELGDSALYLCASSGGQGSYETQYFGPGTRLLVL.

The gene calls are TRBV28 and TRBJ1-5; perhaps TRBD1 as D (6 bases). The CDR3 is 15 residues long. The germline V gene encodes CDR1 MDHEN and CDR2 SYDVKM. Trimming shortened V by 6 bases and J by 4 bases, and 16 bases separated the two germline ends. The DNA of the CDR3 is TGTGCCAGCAGGGCCCTACAGGGCCTAAATCAGCCCCAGCATTTT. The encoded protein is CASRALQGLNQPQHF.

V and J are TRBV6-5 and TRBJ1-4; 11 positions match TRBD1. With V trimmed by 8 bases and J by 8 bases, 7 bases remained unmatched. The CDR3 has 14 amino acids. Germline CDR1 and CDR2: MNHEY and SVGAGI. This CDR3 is CASSSGTGGEKLFF. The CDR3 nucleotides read TGTGCCAGCTCCTCAGGGACAGGGGGGGAAAAACTGTTTTTT.

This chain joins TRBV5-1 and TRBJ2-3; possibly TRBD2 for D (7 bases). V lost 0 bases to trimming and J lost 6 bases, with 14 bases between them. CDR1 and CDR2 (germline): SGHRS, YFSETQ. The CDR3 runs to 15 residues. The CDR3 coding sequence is TGCGCCAGCAGCTTGGAGGGGGGGCTCCCTGATACGCAGTATTTT. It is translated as CASSLEGGLPDTQYF.

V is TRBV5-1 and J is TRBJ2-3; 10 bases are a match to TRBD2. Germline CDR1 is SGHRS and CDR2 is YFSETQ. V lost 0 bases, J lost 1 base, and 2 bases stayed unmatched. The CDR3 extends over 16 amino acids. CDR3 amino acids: CASSLERGGGTDTQYF. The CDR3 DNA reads TGCGCCAGCAGCTTGGAGCGGGGGGGAGGCACAGATACGCAGTATTTT.

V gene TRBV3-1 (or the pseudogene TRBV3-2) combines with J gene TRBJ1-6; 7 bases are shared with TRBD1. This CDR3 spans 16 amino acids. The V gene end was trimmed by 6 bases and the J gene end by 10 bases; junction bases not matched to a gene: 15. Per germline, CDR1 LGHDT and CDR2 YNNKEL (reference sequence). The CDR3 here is CASRSITGADRSPLHF. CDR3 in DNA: TGTGCCAGCAGGTCCATTACAGGGGCGGATCGGTCACCCCTCCACTTT.

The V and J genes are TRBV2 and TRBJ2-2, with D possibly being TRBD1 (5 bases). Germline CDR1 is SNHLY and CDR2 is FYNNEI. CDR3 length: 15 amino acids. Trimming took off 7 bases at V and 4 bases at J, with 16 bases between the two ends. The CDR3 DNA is TGTGCCAGCACCGACAGAAGTCCCGTCACCGGGGAGCTGTTTTTT. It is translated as CASTDRSPVTGELFF.

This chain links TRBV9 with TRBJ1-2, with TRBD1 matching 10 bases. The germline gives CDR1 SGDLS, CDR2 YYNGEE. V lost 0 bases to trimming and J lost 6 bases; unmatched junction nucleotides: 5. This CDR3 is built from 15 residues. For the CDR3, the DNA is TGTGCCAGCAGCGTAGAAGGAGGACAGGGGGATGGCTACACCTTC. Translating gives CASSVEGGQGDGYTF.

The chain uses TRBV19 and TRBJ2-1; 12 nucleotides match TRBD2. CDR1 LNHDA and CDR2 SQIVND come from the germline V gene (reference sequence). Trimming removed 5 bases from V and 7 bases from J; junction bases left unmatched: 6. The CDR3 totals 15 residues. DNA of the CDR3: TGTGCCAGTAGTTTACTAGCGGGGGGTCGGAATGAGCAGTTCTTC. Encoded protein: CASSLLAGGRNEQFF.

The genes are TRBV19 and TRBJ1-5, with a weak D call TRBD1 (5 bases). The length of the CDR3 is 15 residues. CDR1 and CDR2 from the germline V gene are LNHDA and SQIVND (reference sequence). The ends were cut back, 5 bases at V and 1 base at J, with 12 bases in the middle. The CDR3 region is CASSPVPGSNQPQHF. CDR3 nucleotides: TGTGCCAGTAGTCCAGTCCCAGGGAGCAATCAGCCCCAGCATTTT.

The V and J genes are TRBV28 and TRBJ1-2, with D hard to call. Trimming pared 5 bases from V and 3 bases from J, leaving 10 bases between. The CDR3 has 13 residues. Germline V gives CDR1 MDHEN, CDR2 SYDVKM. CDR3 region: CASSATRDYGYTF. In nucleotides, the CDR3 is TGTGCCAGCAGTGCGACCCGGGACTATGGCTACACCTTC.

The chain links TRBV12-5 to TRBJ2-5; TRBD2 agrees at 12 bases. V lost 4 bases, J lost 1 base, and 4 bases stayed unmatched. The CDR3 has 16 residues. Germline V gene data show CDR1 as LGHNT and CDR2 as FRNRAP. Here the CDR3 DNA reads TGTGCTAGTGGTTCCCCTAGCGGGGGGGTCCAAGAGACCCAGTACTTC. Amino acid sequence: CASGSPSGGVQETQYF.

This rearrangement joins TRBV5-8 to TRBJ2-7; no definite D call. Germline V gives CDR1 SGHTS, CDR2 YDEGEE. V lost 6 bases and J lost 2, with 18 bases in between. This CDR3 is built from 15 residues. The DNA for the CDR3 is TGTGCCAGCACCCCGCTGGAATCGGAGCCCTACGAGCAGTACTTC. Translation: CASTPLESEPYEQYF. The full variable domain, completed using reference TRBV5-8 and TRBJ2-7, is EAGVTQSPTHLIKTRGQQATLRCSPISGHTSVYWYQQALGLGLQFLLWYDEGEERNRGNFPPRFSGRQFPNYSSELNVNALELEDSALYLCASTPLESEPYEQYFGPGTRLTVT.

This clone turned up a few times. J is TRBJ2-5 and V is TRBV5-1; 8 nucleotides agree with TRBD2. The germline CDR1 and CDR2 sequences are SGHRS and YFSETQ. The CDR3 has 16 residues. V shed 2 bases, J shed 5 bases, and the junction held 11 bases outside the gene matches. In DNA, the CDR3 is TGCGCCAGCAGCTTCAGTCCCGGGACTAGTGGGGAGACCCAGTACTTC. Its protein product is CASSFSPGTSGETQYF.

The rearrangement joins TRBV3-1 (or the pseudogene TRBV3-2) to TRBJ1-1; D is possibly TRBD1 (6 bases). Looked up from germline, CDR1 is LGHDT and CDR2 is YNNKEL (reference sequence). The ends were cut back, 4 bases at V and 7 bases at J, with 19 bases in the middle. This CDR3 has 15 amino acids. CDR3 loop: CASSPRDIQINEAFF. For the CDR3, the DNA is TGTGCCAGCAGCCCCCGGGACATCCAAATTAATGAAGCTTTCTTT.

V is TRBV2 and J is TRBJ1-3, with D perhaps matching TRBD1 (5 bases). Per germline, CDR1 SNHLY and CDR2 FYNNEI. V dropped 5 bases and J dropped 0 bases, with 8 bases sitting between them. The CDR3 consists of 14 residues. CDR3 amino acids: CASSYRISGNTIYF. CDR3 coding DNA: TGTGCCAGCAGTTACAGGATCTCTGGAAACACCATATATTTT. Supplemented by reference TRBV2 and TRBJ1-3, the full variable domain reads EPEVTQTPSHQVTQMGQEVILRCVPISNHLYFYWYRQILGQKVEFLVSFYNNEISEKSEIFDDQFSVERPDGSNFTLKIRSTKLEDSAMYFCASSYRISGNTIYFGEGSWLTVV.

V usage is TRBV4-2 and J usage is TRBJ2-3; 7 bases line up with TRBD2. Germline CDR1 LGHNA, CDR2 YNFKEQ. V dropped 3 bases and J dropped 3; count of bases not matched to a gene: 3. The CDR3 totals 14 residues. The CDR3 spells CASSQLADTDTQYF. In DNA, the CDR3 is TGTGCCAGCAGCCAGCTAGCGGATACAGATACGCAGTATTTT.

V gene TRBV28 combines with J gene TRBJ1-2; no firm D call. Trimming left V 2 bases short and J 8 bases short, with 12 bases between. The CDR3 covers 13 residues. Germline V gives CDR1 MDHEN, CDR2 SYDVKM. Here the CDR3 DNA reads TGTGCCAGCAGTTTAACGCATACAGAAGGCTACACCTTC. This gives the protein CASSLTHTEGYTF.

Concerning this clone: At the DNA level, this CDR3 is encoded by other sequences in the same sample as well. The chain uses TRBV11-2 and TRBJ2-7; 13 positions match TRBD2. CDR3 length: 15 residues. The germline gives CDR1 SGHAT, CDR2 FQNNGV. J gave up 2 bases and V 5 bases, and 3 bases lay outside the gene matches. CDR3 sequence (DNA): TGTGCCAGCAGCCTACTAGCGGGGGGGACCTACGAGCAGTACTTC. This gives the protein CASSLLAGGTYEQYF. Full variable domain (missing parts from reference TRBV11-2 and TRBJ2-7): EAGVAQSPRYKIIEKRQSVAFWCNPISGHATLYWYQQILGQGPKLLIQFQNNGVVDDSQLPKDRFSAERLKGVDSTLKIQPAKLEDSAVYLCASSLLAGGTYEQYFGPGTRLTVT.